The 28 T cell receptor beta chains below were found in one sample sequenced in a study of long-term antiretroviral therapy in people with HIV. This was the immunoSEQ v3.0 assay at survey level. The data were produced by immunoSEQ multiplex PCR, yet TCRdb's version contains in-frame clones alone and is incomplete. Of over 20,000 clones in the sample, 85% to 90% are singletons; the top ten hold 3% to 4.5%. The sample here was unsorted PBMCs, taken 1.9 years after starting antiretroviral therapy. All receptors come from a woman in her 30s with HIV.

This clone appeared once. V and J are TRBV7-2 and TRBJ1-3, with a possible D match to TRBD1 (5 bases). CDR1 and CDR2 (germline): SGHTA, FQGNSA. The CDR3 runs 13 residues. V dropped 8 bases and J dropped 4 bases, with 12 bases sitting between them. CDR3 sequence: CASSFQGGNTIYF. The CDR3 region has the DNA TGTGCCAGCTCGTTTCAGGGCGGAAACACCATATATTTT.

The chain uses TRBV27 and TRBJ2-2; D is unclear. The length of the CDR3 is 13 residues. The ends were cut back, 0 bases at V and 3 bases at J, with 2 bases in the middle. Germline-derived CDR1 and CDR2 are MNHEY and SMNVEV (reference sequence). The chain's CDR3 is CASSLSDTGELFF. The CDR3 region has the DNA TGTGCCAGCAGTTTATCGGACACCGGGGAGCTGTTTTTT.

The chain couples TRBV19 to TRBJ1-2, with D possibly being TRBD1 (6 bases). The CDR3 spans 12 residues. Trimming pared 5 bases from V and 7 bases from J, leaving 11 bases between. From germline, CDR1 is LNHDA and CDR2 SQIVND (reference sequence). CDR3 loop: CASSVGAVGYTF. The CDR3 DNA reads as TGTGCCAGTAGTGTGGGGGCGGTTGGCTACACCTTC.

This chain links TRBV5-1 with TRBJ2-3, with D tentatively TRBD2 (6 bases). Per the germline V gene, CDR1 is SGHRS and CDR2 is YFSETQ. This CDR3 region has 14 residues. V was shortened by 0 bases and J by 2 bases, with 7 bases between the two germline ends. Written as DNA, the CDR3 is TGCGCCAGCAGCTTGGGGGGGGTCACAGATACGCAGTATTTT. Translation: CASSLGGVTDTQYF.

This chain links TRBV9 with TRBJ1-4; D unclear. The germline V and J ends were trimmed by 3 bases and 3 bases, with 12 bases remaining between them. The CDR3 spans 15 residues. The germline gives CDR1 SGDLS, CDR2 YYNGEE. The DNA for the CDR3 is TGTGCCAGCAGCGCTCACAGCCTACCTAATGAAAAACTGTTTTTT. It codes for CASSAHSLPNEKLFF.

This clone was seen once. The chain joins TRBV6-1 to TRBJ2-1; D ambiguous. Germline-derived CDR1 and CDR2 are MNHNS and SASEGT. The CDR3 is 13 amino acids. Trimming cost V 2 bases and J 6 bases, with 8 bases left between them. The CDR3 region is CASSERPLNEQFF. In DNA, the CDR3 is TGTGCCAGCAGTGAAAGGCCACTCAATGAGCAGTTCTTC.

This chain uses TRBV15 with TRBJ2-7, with D unresolved. V gave up 0 bases and J gave up 5 bases, with 5 bases separating them. The CDR3 has 12 residues. CDR1 is LNHNV, CDR2 YYDKDF, per germline (reference sequence). In DNA, the CDR3 is TGTGCCACCAGCAGAGATTCCAACGAGCAGTACTTC. Its protein product is CATSRDSNEQYF.

The rearrangement joins TRBV10-3 to TRBJ1-1; 9 bases are a match to TRBD1. V lost 10 bases, J lost 5 bases, and 11 bases stayed unmatched. Germline V gene sequence: CDR1 ENHRY, CDR2 SYGVKD. The CDR3 is made up of 14 amino acids. The CDR3 sequence is CASTLGQGRTEAFF. DNA for the CDR3: TGTGCCAGTACCCTAGGACAGGGGAGGACTGAAGCTTTCTTT.

The V call is TRBV5-5, the J call TRBJ2-1; either TRBD1 or TRBD2 may supply D (5 bases each). V was pared by 1 base and J by 4 bases, with 9 bases between. Per germline, CDR1 SGHKS and CDR2 YYEKEE (reference sequence). The CDR3 sequence is 14 residues long. For the CDR3, the DNA is TGTGCCAGCAGCTTGAGGGACCTTTACAATGAGCAGTTCTTC. Protein product: CASSLRDLYNEQFF.

This chain links TRBV6-1 with TRBJ2-7, with a tentative D call TRBD1 (5 bases). The CDR3 is 16 amino acids. The germline CDR1 and CDR2 sequences are MNHNS and SASEGT. V dropped 0 bases and J dropped 6 bases, with 18 bases sitting between them. Here the CDR3 reads CASSEAYGREYAEQYV. As DNA, the CDR3 is TGTGCCAGCAGTGAAGCGTACGGCAGGGAATATGCCGAGCAGTACGTC.

The chain has TRBV6-6 and TRBJ2-3, with 9 positions matching TRBD1. The CDR3 has 15 residues. The germline V gene encodes CDR1 MNHNY and CDR2 SVGAGI (reference sequence). The V segment lost 6 bases and the J segment 3 bases; nucleotides outside the gene matches: 7. The CDR3 loop reads CASSTYRGRTDTQYF. DNA of the CDR3: TGTGCCAGCAGCACATACAGGGGGCGGACAGATACGCAGTATTTT.

V usage is TRBV2 and J usage is TRBJ1-5; 7 bases match TRBD1. V shed 6 bases, J shed 5 bases, and the junction held 7 bases outside the gene matches. This CDR3 spans 14 amino acids. Germline CDR1 and CDR2: SNHLY and FYNNEI. The CDR3 sequence: CASSEQGYYQPQHF. The CDR3 DNA is TGTGCCAGCAGCGAACAGGGGTACTATCAGCCCCAGCATTTT. Together with reference TRBV2 and TRBJ1-5, the CDR3 gives the full variable domain: EPEVTQTPSHQVTQMGQEVILRCVPISNHLYFYWYRQILGQKVEFLVSFYNNEISEKSEIFDDQFSVERPDGSNFTLKIRSTKLEDSAMYFCASSEQGYYQPQHFGDGTRLSIL.

The chain uses TRBV6-1 and TRBJ1-2; 7 bases match TRBD1. Germline V lookup: CDR1 MNHNS, CDR2 SASEGT. Unmatched junction bases numbered 7, after V lost 5 bases and J lost 4 bases. The CDR3 length is 14 residues. This CDR3 is CASSHRGEAYGYTF. The CDR3 DNA reads as TGTGCCAGCAGTCACAGGGGTGAAGCCTATGGCTACACCTTC.

This clone has a single count. This chain joins TRBV9 and TRBJ1-1; D uncertain. This CDR3 is 12 amino acids long. The germline CDR1 and CDR2 sequences are SGDLS and YYNGEE. Trimming pared 4 bases from V and 4 bases from J, leaving 8 bases between. CDR3 in DNA: TGTGCCAGCAGCCCCCATGGCACTGAAGCTTTCTTT. Its translation: CASSPHGTEAFF.

The V and J genes are TRBV15 and TRBJ2-7; TRBD1 is a possible D gene (6 bases). Trimming removed 4 bases at V and 4 bases at J, with 20 bases between. CDR1 and CDR2 (germline): LNHNV, YYDKDF (reference sequence). There are 16 residues in the CDR3. CDR3 nucleotide sequence: TGTGCCACCAGCAAAGGACCGGGACAAGCTTTTTACGAGCAGTACGTC. Encoded protein: CATSKGPGQAFYEQYV.

The rearrangement joins TRBV10-3 to TRBJ1-1; 11 nucleotides line up with TRBD1. V lost 4 bases and J lost 8; bases outside the gene matches: 6. Per the germline V gene, CDR1 is ENHRY and CDR2 is SYGVKD. This CDR3 is 14 amino acids long. The CDR3 reads CAISVGTGGVEAFF. DNA for the CDR3: TGTGCCATCAGTGTAGGGACAGGGGGGGTAGAAGCTTTCTTT.

This rearrangement joins TRBV5-1 to TRBJ1-2; 10 bases agree with TRBD1. The trim removed 0 bases at V and 8 bases at J, leaving 10 bases unmatched. This CDR3 has 16 residues. Germline assignment: CDR1 SGHRS and CDR2 YFSETQ. CDR3 protein: CASSLETGGALNGYTF. The CDR3 bases are TGCGCCAGCAGCTTGGAGACAGGGGGCGCTTTGAACGGCTACACCTTC.

There are a few counts of this clone. The chain employs TRBV9 and TRBJ1-6; possibly TRBD1 for D (6 bases). The CDR3 is 14 residues long. The germline gives CDR1 SGDLS, CDR2 YYNGEE. The V end lost 7 bases, the J end lost 10 bases, and 18 bases lay between the germline ends. The CDR3 sequence: CASCQTGAVSPLHF. Here the CDR3 DNA reads TGTGCCAGCTGCCAGACAGGCGCGGTGTCACCCCTCCACTTT.

The chain couples TRBV27 to TRBJ1-2, with D unclear. This CDR3 is 14 amino acids long. Trimming stripped 5 bases from V and 2 bases from J, with 12 bases between. Germline V gene data show CDR1 as MNHEY and CDR2 as SMNVEV (reference sequence). DNA for the CDR3: TGTGCCAGCAGTCCCGATGCGCGAAACTATGGCTACACCTTC. Protein sequence: CASSPDARNYGYTF.

The rearrangement joins TRBV19 to TRBJ1-1, with 9 positions matching TRBD1. Trimming took 6 bases from V and 4 from J; bases not matched to a gene: 3. There are 13 residues in the CDR3. Germline V lookup: CDR1 LNHDA, CDR2 SQIVND (reference sequence). The CDR3 reads CASRDRGVTEAFF. DNA of the CDR3: TGTGCCAGTAGGGACAGGGGCGTCACTGAAGCTTTCTTT.

This chain links TRBV2 with TRBJ2-2; maybe TRBD1 (6 bases). This CDR3 contains 15 residues. Germline CDR1 SNHLY, CDR2 FYNNEI. V lost 7 bases and J 0 bases, leaving 12 bases between the germline ends. CDR3 nucleotides: TGTGCCAGCACCGCACAGGGAGCGAACACCGGGGAGCTGTTTTTT. This translates into CASTAQGANTGELFF.

The chain is built from TRBV5-6 and TRBJ2-6; 7 bases fit TRBD1. The V segment lost 4 bases and the J segment 0 bases; nucleotides outside the gene matches: 7. CDR1 and CDR2 from the germline V gene are SGHDT and YYEEEE. CDR3 length: 17 amino acids. The CDR3 loop is CASSREYRGSGANVLTF. In DNA form, the CDR3 reads TGTGCCAGCAGCAGAGAATACAGGGGCTCTGGGGCCAACGTCCTGACTTTC.

The chain uses TRBV27 and TRBJ2-1; D uncertain. Germline CDR1 and CDR2: MNHEY and SMNVEV (reference sequence). CDR3 length equals 11 residues. V was trimmed by 3 bases and J by 8 bases, leaving 5 bases between them. The CDR3 spells CASSFGDEQFF. CDR3 in DNA: TGTGCCAGCAGTTTCGGAGATGAGCAGTTCTTC.

In nucleotides, the CDR3 is TGTGCCTGGAGCGCCGGGGGTTGTTCGACCTTCCCCGCCCGGCCTAATGAAAAACTGTTTTTT. As protein: CAWSAGGCSTFPARPNEKLFF. This chain links TRBV30 with TRBJ1-4; possible D gene TRBD1, 5 bases. The germline V and J ends were trimmed by 3 bases and 3 bases, with 32 bases remaining between them. CDR1 is GTSNPN, CDR2 SVGIG, per germline (reference sequence). The CDR3 totals 21 residues.

This sequence joins TRBV4-1 and TRBJ2-7; no clear D. Trimming stripped 2 bases from V and 0 bases from J, with 11 bases between. The germline V gene encodes CDR1 MGHRA and CDR2 YSYEKL. This CDR3 is built from 15 residues. Here the CDR3 DNA reads TGCGCCAGCAGCCAACAAGGATCTAGCTCCTACGAGCAGTACTTC. Translation: CASSQQGSSSYEQYF.

This clone occurred once. The chain employs TRBV2 and TRBJ2-4, with D possibly being TRBD1 (5 bases). CDR3 length: 16 residues. Germline V gene data show CDR1 as SNHLY and CDR2 as FYNNEI. The V and J ends lost 3 bases and 0 bases respectively, with 12 bases between them. The CDR3, as DNA: TGTGCCAGCAGTGAGAGACAGAGACTAGCCAAAAACATTCAGTACTTC. This translates into CASSERQRLAKNIQYF.

The chain combines TRBV2 with TRBJ1-4; D not certain. This CDR3 comprises 12 residues. V dropped 4 bases and J dropped 5 bases, with 5 bases sitting between them. CDR1 and CDR2 from the germline V gene are SNHLY and FYNNEI. The CDR3 coding sequence is TGTGCCAGCAGTGCAGACAATGAAAAACTGTTTTTT. Translated, it gives CASSADNEKLFF.

The genes are TRBV9 and TRBJ1-2, with TRBD1 as a possible D gene (6 bases). This CDR3 contains 15 residues. Germline CDR1 reads SGDLS; CDR2 reads YYNGEE. Trimming took 0 bases from V and 7 from J, leaving 16 bases between them. The CDR3 nucleotides are TGTGCCAGCAGCGTAGATCTGACAGGCCCCTTTGGCTACACCTTC. It is translated as CASSVDLTGPFGYTF.